This T cell receptor (beta chain) was sequenced for a study of post-analysis software for immune sequencing data. Overall study results and limits: Included in a set of about five TRBV segments more frequent in patients than controls were TRBV5-6, TRBV5-1 and TRBV20-1.

The CDR3 is made up of 15 amino acids. Germline values: CDR1 SGHRS, CDR2 YFSETQ. The V and J ends lost 4 bases and 3 bases respectively, with 16 bases between them. Prepared TCR beta cDNA libraries contained unique molecular identifiers. cDNA molecules numbering about 470,000 came from approximately 1 to 10 million T cells. Each CDR3 protein is one row after TCRdb ran MiXCR on the PCR reads. The sample carries over 700,000 distinct CDR3 sequences, 25% to 30% recorded once. This clonotype appeared once. Its antigen is not identified. This receptor was obtained from a girl aged 10 to 17 with multiple sclerosis. This chain joins TRBV5-1 and TRBJ1-1; D may be TRBD1 (6 bases). Sequenced material: blood. CDR3 sequence (DNA): TGCGCCAGCAGCGGGGGCGGGGGGACGGACACTGAAGCTTTCTTT. It specifies CASSGGGGTDTEAFF.